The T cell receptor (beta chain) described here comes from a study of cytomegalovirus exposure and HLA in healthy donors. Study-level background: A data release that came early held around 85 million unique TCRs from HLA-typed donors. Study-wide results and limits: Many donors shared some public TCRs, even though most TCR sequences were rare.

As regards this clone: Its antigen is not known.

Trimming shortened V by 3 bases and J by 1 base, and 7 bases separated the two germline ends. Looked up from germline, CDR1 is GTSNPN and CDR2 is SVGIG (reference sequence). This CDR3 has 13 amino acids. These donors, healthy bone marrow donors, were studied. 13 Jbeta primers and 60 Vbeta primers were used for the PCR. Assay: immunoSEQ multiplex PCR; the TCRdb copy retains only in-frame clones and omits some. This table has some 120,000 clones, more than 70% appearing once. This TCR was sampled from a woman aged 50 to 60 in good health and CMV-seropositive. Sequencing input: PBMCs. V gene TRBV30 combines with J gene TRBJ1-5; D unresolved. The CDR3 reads CAWSRESNQPQHF. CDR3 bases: TGTGCCTGGAGCCGAGAGAGCAATCAGCCCCAGCATTTT.